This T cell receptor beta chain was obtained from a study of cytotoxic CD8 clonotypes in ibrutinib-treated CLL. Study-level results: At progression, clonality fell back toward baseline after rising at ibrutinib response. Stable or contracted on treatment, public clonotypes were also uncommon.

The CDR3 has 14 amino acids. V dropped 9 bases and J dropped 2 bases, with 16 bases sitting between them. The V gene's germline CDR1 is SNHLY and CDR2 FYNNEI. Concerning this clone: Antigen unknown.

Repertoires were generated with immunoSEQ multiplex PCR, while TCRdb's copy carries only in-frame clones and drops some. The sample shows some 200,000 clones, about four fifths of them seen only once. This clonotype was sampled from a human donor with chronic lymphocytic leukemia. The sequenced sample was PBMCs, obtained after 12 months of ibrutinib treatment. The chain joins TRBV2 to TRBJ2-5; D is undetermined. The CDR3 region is CASTPRSTQETQYF. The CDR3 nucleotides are TGTGCCAGTACTCCTCGGAGCACTCAAGAGACCCAGTACTTC. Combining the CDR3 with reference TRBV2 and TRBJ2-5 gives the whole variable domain EPEVTQTPSHQVTQMGQEVILRCVPISNHLYFYWYRQILGQKVEFLVSFYNNEISEKSEIFDDQFSVERPDGSNFTLKIRSTKLEDSAMYFCASTPRSTQETQYFGPGTRLLVL.